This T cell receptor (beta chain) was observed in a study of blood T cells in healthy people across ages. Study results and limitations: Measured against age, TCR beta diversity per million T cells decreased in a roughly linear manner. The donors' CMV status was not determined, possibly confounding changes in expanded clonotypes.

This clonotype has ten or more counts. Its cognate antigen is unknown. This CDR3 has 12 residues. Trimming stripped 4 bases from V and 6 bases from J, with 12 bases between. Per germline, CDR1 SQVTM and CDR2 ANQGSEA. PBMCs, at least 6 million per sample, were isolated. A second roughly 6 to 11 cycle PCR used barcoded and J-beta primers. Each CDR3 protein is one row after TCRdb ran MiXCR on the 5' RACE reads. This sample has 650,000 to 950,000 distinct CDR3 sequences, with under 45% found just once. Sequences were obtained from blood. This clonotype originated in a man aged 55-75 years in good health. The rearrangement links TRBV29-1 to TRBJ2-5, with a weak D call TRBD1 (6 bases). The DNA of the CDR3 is TGCAGCGTTGGACAGGAATTGAAGACCCAGTACTTC. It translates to CSVGQELKTQYF.